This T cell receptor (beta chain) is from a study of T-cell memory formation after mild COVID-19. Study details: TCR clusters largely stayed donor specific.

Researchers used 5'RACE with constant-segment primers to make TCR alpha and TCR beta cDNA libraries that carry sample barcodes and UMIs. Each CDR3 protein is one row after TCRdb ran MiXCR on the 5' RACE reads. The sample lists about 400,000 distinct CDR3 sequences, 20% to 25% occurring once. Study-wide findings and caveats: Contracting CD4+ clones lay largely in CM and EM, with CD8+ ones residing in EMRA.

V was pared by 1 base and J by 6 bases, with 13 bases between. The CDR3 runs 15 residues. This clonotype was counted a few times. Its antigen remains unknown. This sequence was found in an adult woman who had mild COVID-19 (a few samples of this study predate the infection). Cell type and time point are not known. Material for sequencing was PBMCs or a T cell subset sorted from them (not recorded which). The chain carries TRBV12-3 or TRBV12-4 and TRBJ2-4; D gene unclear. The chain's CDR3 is CASSLVSPNPNIQYF. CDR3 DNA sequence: TGTGCCAGCAGTTTAGTTAGCCCAAACCCAAACATTCAGTACTTC.